Included here is one TCR beta chain sequence, with context. The sample belongs to a study of cytomegalovirus exposure and HLA in healthy donors. The CDR3 is 13 residues long. V lost 10 bases, J lost 0 bases, and 12 bases lay in between. The germline gives CDR1 ENHRY, CDR2 SYGVKD. 13 Jbeta primers and 60 Vbeta primers were used for the PCR. Clones were read by immunoSEQ multiplex PCR, and TCRdb kept only the in-frame ones, dropping some. The sample holds about 210,000 clones, roughly 85% seen once. This chain joins TRBV10-3 and TRBJ1-2; a weak D match, TRBD1 (6 bases). Sequencing was carried out using PBMCs. The TCR comes from a male donor in good health and CMV-seronegative. The CDR3 spells CATAGAANYGYTF. The CDR3 DNA reads TGTGCCACCGCAGGGGCAGCTAACTATGGCTACACCTTC.